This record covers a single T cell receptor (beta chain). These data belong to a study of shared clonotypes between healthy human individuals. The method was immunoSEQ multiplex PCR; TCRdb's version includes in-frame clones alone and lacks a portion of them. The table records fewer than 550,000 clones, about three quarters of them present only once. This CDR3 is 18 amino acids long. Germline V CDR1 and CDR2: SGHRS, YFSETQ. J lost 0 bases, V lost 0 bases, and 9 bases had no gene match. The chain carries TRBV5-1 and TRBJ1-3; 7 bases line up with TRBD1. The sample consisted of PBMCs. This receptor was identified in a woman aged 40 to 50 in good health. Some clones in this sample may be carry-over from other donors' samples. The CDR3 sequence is CASSLEIYRGLSGNTIYF. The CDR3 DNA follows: TGCGCCAGCAGCTTGGAAATCTACAGGGGCCTCTCTGGAAACACCATATATTTT.